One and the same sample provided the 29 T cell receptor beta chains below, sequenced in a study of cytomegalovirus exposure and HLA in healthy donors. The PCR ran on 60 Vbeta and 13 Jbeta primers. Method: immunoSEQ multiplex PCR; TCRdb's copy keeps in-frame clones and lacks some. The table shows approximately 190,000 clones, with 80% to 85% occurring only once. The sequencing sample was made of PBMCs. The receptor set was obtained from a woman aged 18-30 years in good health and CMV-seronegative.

CDR3 amino acids: CASSLAGGSTDEQYF. As DNA, the CDR3 is TGTGCCAGCAGCTTAGCTGGGGGCTCTACTGACGAGCAGTACTTC. V usage is TRBV7-9 and J usage is TRBJ2-7; weak D call: TRBD1 (6 bases). The CDR3 is 15 residues long. Germline CDR1 SEHNR, CDR2 FQNEAQ (reference sequence). Deletions cut 0 bases from V and 5 bases from J, with 14 bases between.

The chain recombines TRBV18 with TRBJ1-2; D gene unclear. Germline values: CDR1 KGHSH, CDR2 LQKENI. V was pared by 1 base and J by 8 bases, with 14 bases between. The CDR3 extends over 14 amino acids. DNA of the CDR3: TGTGCCAGCTCACCACAAGAGCGGACCGGCGGCTACACCTTC. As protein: CASSPQERTGGYTF.

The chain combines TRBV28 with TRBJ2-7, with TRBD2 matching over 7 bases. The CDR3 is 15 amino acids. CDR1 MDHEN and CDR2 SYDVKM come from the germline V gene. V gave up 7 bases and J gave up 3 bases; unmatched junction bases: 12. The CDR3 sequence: CASIKSGTAVYEQYF. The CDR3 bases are TGTGCCAGCATAAAAAGCGGGACCGCAGTCTACGAGCAGTACTTC.

The CDR3 DNA follows: TGTGCCAGCAGCCCTTGGGGGGGCGGGGTCACAGATACGCAGTATTTT. Translating gives CASSPWGGGVTDTQYF. The genes are TRBV7-8 and TRBJ2-3; perhaps TRBD2 as D (7 bases). Germline V gene data show CDR1 as SGHVS and CDR2 as FQNEAQ. The ends were cut back, 5 bases at V and 2 bases at J, with 17 bases in the middle. CDR3 length: 16 amino acids.

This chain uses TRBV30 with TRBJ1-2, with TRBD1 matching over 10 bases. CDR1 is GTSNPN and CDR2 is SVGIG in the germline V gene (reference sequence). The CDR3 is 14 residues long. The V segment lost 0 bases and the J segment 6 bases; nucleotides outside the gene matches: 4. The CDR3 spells CAWSVSGTGDGYTF. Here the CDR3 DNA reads TGTGCCTGGAGTGTTTCCGGGACAGGGGATGGCTACACCTTC.

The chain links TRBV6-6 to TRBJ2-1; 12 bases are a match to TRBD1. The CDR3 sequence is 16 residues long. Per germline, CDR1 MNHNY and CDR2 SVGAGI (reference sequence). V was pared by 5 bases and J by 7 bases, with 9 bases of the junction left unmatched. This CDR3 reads CASSAPGQGAGNEQFF. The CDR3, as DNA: TGTGCCAGCAGTGCCCCGGGACAGGGGGCCGGGAATGAGCAGTTCTTC.

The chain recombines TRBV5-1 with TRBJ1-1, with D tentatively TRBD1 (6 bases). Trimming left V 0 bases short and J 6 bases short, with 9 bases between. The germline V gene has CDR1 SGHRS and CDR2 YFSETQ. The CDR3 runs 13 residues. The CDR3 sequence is CASSLAGGPEAFF. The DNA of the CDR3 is TGCGCCAGCAGCTTGGCCGGGGGGCCTGAAGCTTTCTTT.

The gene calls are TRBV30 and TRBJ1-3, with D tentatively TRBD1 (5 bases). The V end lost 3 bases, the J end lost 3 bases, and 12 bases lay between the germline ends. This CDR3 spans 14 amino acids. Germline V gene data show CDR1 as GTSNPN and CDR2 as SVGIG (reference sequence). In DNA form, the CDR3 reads TGTGCCTGGAGCACGCGGGGCTTTGGAAACACCATATATTTT. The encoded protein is CAWSTRGFGNTIYF.

For the CDR3, the DNA is TGTGCCTGGAGTGTACGCAGGGGCCCCTACGAGCAGTACTTC. Its translation: CAWSVRRGPYEQYF. V is TRBV30 and J is TRBJ2-7; D possibly corresponds to TRBD1 (6 bases). Trimming took 0 bases from V and 2 from J, leaving 11 bases between them. Germline V gives CDR1 GTSNPN, CDR2 SVGIG (reference sequence). This CDR3 has 14 amino acids.

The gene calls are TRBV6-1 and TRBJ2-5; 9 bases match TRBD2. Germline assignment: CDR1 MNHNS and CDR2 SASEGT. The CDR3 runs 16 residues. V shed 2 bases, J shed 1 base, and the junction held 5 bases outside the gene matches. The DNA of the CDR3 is TGTGCCAGCAGTGAAAGGGCGGGGGGGCCCCAAGAGACCCAGTACTTC. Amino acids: CASSERAGGPQETQYF.

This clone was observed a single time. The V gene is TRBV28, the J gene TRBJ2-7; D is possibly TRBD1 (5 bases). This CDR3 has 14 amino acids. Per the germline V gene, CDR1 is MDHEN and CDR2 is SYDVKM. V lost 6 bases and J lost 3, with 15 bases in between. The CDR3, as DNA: TGTGCCAGCAGCTCCCCGACAGTACTCTACGAGCAGTACTTC. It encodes CASSSPTVLYEQYF.

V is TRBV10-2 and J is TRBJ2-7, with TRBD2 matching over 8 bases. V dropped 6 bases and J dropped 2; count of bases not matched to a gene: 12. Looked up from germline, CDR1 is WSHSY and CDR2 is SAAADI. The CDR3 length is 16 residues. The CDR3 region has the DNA TGCGCCAGCAGGGACCTATATGACGGGAGGGCCTACGAGCAGTACTTC. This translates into CASRDLYDGRAYEQYF.

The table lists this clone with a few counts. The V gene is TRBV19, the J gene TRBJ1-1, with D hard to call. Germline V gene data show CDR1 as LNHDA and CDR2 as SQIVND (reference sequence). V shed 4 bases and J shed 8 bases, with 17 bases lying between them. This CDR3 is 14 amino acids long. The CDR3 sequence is CASSTGGRFAEAFF. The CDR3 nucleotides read TGTGCCAGTAGTACCGGAGGGAGATTCGCGGAAGCTTTCTTT.

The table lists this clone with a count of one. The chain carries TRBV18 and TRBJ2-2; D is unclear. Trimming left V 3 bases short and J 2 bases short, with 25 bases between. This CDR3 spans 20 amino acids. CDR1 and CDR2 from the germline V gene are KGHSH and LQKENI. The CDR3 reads CASSPTRRTGSIKNTGELFF. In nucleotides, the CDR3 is TGTGCCAGCTCACCCACAAGGAGAACCGGGTCTATCAAAAACACCGGGGAGCTGTTTTTT.

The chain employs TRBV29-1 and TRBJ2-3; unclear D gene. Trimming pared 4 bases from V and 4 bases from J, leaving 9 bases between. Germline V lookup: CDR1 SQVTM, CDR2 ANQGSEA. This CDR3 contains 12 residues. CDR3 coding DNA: TGCAGCGTTGTAGGCACAGCAGATACGCAGTATTTT. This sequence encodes CSVVGTADTQYF.

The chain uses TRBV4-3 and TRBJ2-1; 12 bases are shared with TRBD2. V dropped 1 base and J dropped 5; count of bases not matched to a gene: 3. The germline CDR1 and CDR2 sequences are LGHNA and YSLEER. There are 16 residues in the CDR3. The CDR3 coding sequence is TGCGCCAGCAGCCAAGGACTAGCGGGAGATCACAATGAGCAGTTCTTC. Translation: CASSQGLAGDHNEQFF.

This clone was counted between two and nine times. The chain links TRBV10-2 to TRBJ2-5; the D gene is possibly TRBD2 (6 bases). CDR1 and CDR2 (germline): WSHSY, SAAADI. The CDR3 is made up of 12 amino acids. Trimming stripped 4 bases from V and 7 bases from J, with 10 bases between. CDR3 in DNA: TGCGCCAGCAGTGTGGTGGAGGGGACCCAGTACTTC. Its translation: CASSVVEGTQYF.

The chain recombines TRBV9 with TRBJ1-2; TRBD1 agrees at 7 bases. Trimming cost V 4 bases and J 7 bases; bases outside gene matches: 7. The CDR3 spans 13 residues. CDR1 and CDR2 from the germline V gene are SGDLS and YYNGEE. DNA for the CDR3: TGTGCCAGCAGCCCACAGGGGCTGGGTGGCTACACCTTC. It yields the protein CASSPQGLGGYTF. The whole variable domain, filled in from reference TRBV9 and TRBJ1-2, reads DSGVTQTPKHLITATGQRVTLRCSPRSGDLSVYWYQQSLDQGLQFLIQYYNGEERAKGNILERFSAQQFPDLHSELNLSSLELGDSALYFCASSPQGLGGYTFGSGTRLTVV.

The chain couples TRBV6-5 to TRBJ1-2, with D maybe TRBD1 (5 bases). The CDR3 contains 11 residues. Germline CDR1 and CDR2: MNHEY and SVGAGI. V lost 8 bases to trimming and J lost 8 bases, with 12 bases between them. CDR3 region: CASGRGGGYTF. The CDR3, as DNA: TGTGCCAGCGGGAGGGGAGGCGGCTACACCTTC.

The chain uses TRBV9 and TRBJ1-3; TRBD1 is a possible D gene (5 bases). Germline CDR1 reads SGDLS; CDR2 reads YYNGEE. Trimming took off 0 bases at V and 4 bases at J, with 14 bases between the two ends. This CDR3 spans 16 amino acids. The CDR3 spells CASSVATEGNGNTIYF. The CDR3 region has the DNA TGTGCCAGCAGCGTAGCTACGGAGGGGAACGGAAACACCATATATTTT. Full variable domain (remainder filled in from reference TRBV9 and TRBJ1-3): DSGVTQTPKHLITATGQRVTLRCSPRSGDLSVYWYQQSLDQGLQFLIQYYNGEERAKGNILERFSAQQFPDLHSELNLSSLELGDSALYFCASSVATEGNGNTIYFGEGSWLTVV.

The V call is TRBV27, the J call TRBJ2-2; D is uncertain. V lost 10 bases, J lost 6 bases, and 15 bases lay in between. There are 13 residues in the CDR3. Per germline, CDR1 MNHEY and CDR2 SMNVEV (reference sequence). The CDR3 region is CANPVGEAGELFF. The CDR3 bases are TGTGCCAACCCCGTGGGTGAGGCCGGGGAGCTGTTTTTT.

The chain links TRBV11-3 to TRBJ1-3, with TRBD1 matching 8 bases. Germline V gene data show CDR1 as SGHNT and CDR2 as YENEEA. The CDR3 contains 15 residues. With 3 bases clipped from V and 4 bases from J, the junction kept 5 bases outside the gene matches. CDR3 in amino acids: CASSFSGGAGNTIYF. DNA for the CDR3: TGTGCCAGCAGCTTCTCAGGGGGCGCCGGAAACACCATATATTTT.

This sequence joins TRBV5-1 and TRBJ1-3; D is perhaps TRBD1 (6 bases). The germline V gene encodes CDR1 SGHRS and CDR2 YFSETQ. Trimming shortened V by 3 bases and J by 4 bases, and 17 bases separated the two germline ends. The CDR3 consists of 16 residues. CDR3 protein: CASSSIQGSTGNTIYF. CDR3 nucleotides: TGCGCCAGCAGCTCCATTCAGGGGTCAACAGGAAACACCATATATTTT.

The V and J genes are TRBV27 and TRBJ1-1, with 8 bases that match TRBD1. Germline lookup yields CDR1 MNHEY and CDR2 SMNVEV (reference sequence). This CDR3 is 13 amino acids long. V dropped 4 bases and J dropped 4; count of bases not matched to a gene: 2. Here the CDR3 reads CASSSDRATEAFF. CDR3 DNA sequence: TGTGCCAGCAGTTCGGACAGGGCCACTGAAGCTTTCTTT.

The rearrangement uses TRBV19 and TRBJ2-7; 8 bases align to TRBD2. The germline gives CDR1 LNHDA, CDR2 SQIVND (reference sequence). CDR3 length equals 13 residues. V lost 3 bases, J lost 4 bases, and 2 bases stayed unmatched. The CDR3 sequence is CASSMGLEYEQYF. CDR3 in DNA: TGTGCCAGTAGTATGGGACTAGAGTACGAGCAGTACTTC.

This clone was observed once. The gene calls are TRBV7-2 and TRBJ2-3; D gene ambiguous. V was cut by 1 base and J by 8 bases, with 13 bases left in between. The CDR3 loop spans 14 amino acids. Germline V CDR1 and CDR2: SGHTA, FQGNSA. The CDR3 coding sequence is TGTGCCAGCAGCTTAGGTCAGGATGTTGCTACGCAGTATTTT. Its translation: CASSLGQDVATQYF. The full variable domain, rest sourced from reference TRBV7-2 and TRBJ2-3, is GAGVSQSPSNKVTEKGKDVELRCDPISGHTALYWYRQSLGQGLEFLIYFQGNSAPDKSGLPSDRFSAERTGGSVSTLTIQRTQQEDSAVYLCASSLGQDVATQYFGPGTRLTVL.

The CDR3 coding sequence is TGTGCCAGCAGCCCCGGGACTAGCGAAGATACGCAGTATTTT. Residues: CASSPGTSEDTQYF. This rearrangement joins TRBV11-3 to TRBJ2-3, with 10 bases fitting TRBD2. The CDR3 is 14 amino acids. V lost 5 bases and J lost 5; bases outside the gene matches: 4. The V gene's germline CDR1 is SGHNT and CDR2 YENEEA.

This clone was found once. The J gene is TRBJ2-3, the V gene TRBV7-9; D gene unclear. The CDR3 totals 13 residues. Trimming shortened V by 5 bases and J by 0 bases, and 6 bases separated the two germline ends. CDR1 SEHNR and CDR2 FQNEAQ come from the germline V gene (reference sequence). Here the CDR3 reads CASSISSTDTQYF. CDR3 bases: TGTGCCAGCAGCATTTCTAGCACAGATACGCAGTATTTT.

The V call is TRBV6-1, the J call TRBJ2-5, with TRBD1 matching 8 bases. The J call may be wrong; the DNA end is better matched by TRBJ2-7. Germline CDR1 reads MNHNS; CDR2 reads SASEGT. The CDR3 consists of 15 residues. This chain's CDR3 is CASSEYRGTLYEQYF. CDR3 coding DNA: TGTGCCAGCAGTGAATACAGGGGGACACTCTACGAGCAGTACTTC.